Listed below are T cell receptor beta chains from one sample, sequenced in a study of blood T cell repertoires in COVID-19. TCRdb keeps only in-frame clones here, not all; method: immunoSEQ multiplex PCR. This table has fewer than 500,000 clones, over 75% appearing once. Material: PBMCs or T cells enriched from blood (not recorded which). All receptors come from a woman between 25 and 40 years old with acute COVID-19. Both conserved end residues are part of each CDR3. The D gene is left open where the match is weak. Size is stated for part of the rows, as once, few or many counts, or as a class when the clone is expanded.

>.|TRBV3-1/TRBV3-2|.|TRBJ1-1
TGTGCCAGCAGCCAAGGTGGAATGGGCGCTGAAGCTTTCTTT
CASSQGGMGAEAFF
>.|TRBV5-5|.|TRBJ1-1
TGTGCCAGCAGCTTGGAGGTTTCTTTCAGGGACACTGAAGCTTTCTTT
CASSLEVSFRDTEAFF
>.|TRBV14|TRBD1|TRBJ1-1
TGTGCCAGCAGCCCCGACAGGGGGCAGTGGAACACTGAAGCTTTCTTT
CASSPDRGQWNTEAFF
>.|TRBV7-2|TRBD2|TRBJ2-1
TGTGCCAGCATAAGGGGGACTAGAGTGGGTGAGCAGTTCTTC
CASIRGTRVGEQFF
>.|TRBV30|TRBD1|TRBJ2-7
TGTGCCTGTATAGAAAGGACAGGGAATCGGTACGAGCAGTACTTC
CACIERTGNRYEQYF
>.|TRBV7-9|.|TRBJ1-2
TGTGCCAGCAGCTTAGGTCGGGGTGGCTACACCTTC
CASSLGRGGYTF
>.|TRBV30|TRBD2|TRBJ2-3
TGTGCCTGGAGTGTCCGGGGGGGTATCGCAGATACGCAGTATTTT
CAWSVRGGIADTQYF
>.|TRBV10-2|.|TRBJ1-1
TGCGCCAGCAGTGCCACAGGGAGGGCTGAAGCTTTCTTT
CASSATGRAEAFF
>once|TRBV7-3|TRBD1|TRBJ1-1
TGTGCCAGCAGCTTAACCAGGGGGTACACTGAAGCTTTCTTT
CASSLTRGYTEAFF
>.|TRBV10-2|TRBD1|TRBJ1-5
TGCGCCAGCACCGGGACAGCAAATCAGCCCCAGCATTTT
CASTGTANQPQHF
>.|TRBV9|TRBD1|TRBJ1-2
TGTGCCAGCAGCCCGAACGGACAGGGGGTAGGCTATGGCTACACCTTC
CASSPNGQGVGYGYTF
>.|TRBV2|.|TRBJ1-1
TGTGCCAGCAGACAGGCCCCCACTGAAGCTTTCTTT
CASRQAPTEAFF
>.|TRBV23-1|.|TRBJ1-5
TGCGCCAGCAGTCAATCTTTGGAGGTTGTCCGGGGGTTCAATCAGCCCCAGCATTTT
CASSQSLEVVRGFNQPQHF
>.|TRBV9|.|TRBJ1-1
TGTGCCAGCAGCGTTCAGGGTAGGGGCACTGAAGCTTTCTTT
CASSVQGRGTEAFF
>.|TRBV10-2|.|TRBJ1-3
TGCGCCAGCAGTGAGTCGGAGGCAATATCTGGAAACACCATATATTTT
CASSESEAISGNTIYF
>.|TRBV18|TRBD1|TRBJ2-7
TGTGCCAGCTCACCATGGGCGACAGGGGCTACCTACGAGCAGTACTTC
CASSPWATGATYEQYF
>.|TRBV3-1/TRBV3-2|.|TRBJ2-3
TGTGCCAGCAGCCAAGGACTCGGCACAGATACGCAGTATTTT
CASSQGLGTDTQYF
>.|TRBV3-1/TRBV3-2|.|TRBJ2-3
TGTGCCAGCAGCCAAGTTGGCCTCCCGGATACGCAGTATTTT
CASSQVGLPDTQYF
>.|TRBV3-1/TRBV3-2|.|TRBJ1-1
TGTGCCAGCAGCCAAGGCCGGGGAGAAGCTTTCTTT
CASSQGRGEAFF
>.|TRBV5-1|.|TRBJ1-2
TGCGCCAGCAGCCCGCGGGGTGGGGATAACTATGGCTACACCTTC
CASSPRGGDNYGYTF
>.|TRBV18|.|TRBJ2-3
TGTGCCAGCTCACAAGCAGACTACACAGATACGCAGTATTTT
CASSQADYTDTQYF